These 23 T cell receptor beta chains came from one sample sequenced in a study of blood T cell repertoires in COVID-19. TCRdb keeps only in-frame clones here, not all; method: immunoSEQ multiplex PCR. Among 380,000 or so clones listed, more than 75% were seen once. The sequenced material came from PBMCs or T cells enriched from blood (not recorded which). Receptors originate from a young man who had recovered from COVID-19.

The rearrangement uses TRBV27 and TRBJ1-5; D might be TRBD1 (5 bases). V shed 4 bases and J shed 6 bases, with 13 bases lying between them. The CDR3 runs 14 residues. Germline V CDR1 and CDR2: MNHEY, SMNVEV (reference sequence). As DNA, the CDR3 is TGTGCCAGCAGTTCCTTTCAGGGAAGTCAGCCCCAGCATTTT. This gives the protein CASSSFQGSQPQHF.

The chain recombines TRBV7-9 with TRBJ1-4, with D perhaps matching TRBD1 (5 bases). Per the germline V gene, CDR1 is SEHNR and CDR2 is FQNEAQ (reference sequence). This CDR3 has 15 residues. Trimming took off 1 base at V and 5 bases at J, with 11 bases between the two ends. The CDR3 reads CASSLGVGGNEKLFF. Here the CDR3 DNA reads TGTGCCAGCAGCTTAGGAGTCGGGGGGAATGAAAAACTGTTTTTT.

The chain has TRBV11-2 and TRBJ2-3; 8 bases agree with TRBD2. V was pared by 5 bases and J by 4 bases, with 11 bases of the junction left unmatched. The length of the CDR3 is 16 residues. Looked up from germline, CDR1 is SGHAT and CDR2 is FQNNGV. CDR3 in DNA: TGTGCCAGCAGCCTTCACGGGAGGGGGGATGCAGATACGCAGTATTTT. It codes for CASSLHGRGDADTQYF.

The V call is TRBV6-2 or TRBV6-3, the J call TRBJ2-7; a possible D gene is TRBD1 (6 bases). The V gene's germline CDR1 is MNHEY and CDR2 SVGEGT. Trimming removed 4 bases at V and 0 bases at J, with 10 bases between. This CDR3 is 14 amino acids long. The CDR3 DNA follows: TGTGCCAGCAGTTTATGGGGGCCCTCCTACGAGCAGTACTTC. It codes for CASSLWGPSYEQYF.

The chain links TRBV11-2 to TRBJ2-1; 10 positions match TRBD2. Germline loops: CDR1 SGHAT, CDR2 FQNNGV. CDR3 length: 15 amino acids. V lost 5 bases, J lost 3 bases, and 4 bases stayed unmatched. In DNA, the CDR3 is TGTGCCAGCAGCCTACTAGCGGGGAACTACAATGAGCAGTTCTTC. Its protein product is CASSLLAGNYNEQFF.

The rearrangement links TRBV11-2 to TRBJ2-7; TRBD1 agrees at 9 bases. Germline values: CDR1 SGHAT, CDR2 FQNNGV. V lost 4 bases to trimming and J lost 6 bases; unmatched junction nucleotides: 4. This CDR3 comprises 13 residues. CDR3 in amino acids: CASSSWDRAEQYF. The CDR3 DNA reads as TGTGCCAGCAGCTCCTGGGACAGGGCCGAGCAGTACTTC.

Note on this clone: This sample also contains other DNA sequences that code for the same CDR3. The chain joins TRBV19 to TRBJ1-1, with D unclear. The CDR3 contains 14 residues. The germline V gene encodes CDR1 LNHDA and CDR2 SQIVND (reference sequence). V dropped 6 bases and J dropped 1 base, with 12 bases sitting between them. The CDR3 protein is CASSITSGNTEAFF. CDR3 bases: TGTGCCAGTAGCATAACGTCAGGGAACACTGAAGCTTTCTTT.

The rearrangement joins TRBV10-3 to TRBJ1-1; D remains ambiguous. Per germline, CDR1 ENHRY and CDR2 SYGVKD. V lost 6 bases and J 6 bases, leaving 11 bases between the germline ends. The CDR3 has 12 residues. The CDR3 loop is CAIRPTEAEAFF. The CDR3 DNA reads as TGTGCCATCAGGCCGACTGAGGCTGAAGCTTTCTTT.

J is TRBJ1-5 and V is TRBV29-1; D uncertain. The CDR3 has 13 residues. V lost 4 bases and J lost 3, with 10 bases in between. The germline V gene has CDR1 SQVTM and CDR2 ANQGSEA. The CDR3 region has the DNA TGCAGCGTTGGGCGGCATGTCAATCAGCCCCAGCATTTT. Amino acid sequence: CSVGRHVNQPQHF.

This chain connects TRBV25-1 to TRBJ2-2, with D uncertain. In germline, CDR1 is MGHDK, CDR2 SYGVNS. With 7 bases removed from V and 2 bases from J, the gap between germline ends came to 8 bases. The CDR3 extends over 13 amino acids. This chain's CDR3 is CASTFSNTGELFF. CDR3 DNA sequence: TGTGCCAGCACCTTTAGTAACACCGGGGAGCTGTTTTTT. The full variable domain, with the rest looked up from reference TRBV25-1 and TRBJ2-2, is EADIYQTPRYLVIGTGKKITLECSQTMGHDKMYWYQQDPGMELHLIHYSYGVNSTEKGDLSSESTVSRIRTEHFPLTLESARPSHTSQYLCASTFSNTGELFFGEGSRLTVL.

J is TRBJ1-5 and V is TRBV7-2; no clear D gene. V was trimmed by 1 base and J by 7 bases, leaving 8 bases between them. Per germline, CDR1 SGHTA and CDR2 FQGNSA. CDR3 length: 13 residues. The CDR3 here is CASSLERGQPQHF. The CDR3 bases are TGTGCCAGCAGCTTAGAACGAGGGCAGCCCCAGCATTTT.

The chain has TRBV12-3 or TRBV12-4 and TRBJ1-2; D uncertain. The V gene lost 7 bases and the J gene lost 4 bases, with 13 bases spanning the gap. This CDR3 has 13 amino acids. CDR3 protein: CASTFTSGYGYTF. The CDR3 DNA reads TGTGCCAGCACATTTACCAGTGGCTATGGCTACACCTTC.

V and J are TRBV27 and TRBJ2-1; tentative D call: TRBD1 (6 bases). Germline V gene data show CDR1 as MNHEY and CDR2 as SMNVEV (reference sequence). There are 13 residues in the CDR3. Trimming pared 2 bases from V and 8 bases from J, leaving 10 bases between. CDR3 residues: CASSLRRGDEQFF. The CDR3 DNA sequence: TGTGCCAGCAGTTTACGCAGGGGCGATGAGCAGTTCTTC.

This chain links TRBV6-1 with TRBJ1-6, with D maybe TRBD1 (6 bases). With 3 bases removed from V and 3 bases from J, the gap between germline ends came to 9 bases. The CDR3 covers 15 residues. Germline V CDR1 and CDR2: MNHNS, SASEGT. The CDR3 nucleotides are TGTGCCAGCAGTGAGCCGGGACACTATAATTCACCCCTCCACTTT. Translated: CASSEPGHYNSPLHF.

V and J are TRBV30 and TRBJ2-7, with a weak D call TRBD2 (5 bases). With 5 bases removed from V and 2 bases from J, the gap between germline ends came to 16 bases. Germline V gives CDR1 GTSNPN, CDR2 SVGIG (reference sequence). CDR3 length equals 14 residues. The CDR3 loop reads CAWGKEYGTYEQYF. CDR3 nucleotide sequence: TGTGCCTGGGGAAAAGAATACGGGACCTACGAGCAGTACTTC. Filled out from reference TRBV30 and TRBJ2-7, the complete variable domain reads SQTIHQWPATLVQPVGSPLSLECTVEGTSNPNLYWYRQAAGRGLQLLFYSVGIGQISSEVPQNLSASRPQDRQFILSSKKLLLSDSGFYLCAWGKEYGTYEQYFGPGTRLTVT.

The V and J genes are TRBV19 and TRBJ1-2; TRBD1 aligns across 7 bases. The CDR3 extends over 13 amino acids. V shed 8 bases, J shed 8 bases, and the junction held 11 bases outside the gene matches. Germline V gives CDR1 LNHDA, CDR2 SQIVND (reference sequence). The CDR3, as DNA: TGTGCCAGTGCCGACAGGGATGGTTACGGCTACACCTTC. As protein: CASADRDGYGYTF.

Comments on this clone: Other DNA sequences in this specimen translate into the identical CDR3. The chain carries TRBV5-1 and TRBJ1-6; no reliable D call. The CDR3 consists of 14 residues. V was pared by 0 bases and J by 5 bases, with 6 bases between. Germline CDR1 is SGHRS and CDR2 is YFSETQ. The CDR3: CASSLGTDNSPLHF. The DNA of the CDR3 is TGCGCCAGCAGCTTGGGTACAGATAATTCACCCCTCCACTTT.

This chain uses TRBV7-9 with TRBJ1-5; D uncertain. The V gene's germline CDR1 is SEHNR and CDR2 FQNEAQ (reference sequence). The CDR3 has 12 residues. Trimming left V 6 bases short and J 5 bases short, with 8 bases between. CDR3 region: CASSPIDQPQHF. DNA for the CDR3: TGTGCCAGCAGTCCCATTGATCAGCCCCAGCATTTT.

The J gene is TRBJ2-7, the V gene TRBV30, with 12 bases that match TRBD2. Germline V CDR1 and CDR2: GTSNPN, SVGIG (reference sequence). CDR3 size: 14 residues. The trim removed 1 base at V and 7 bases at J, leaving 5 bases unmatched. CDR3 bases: TGTGCCTGGAGTGCTAGCGGGGGGGCTCGAGAGCAGTACTTC. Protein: CAWSASGGAREQYF.

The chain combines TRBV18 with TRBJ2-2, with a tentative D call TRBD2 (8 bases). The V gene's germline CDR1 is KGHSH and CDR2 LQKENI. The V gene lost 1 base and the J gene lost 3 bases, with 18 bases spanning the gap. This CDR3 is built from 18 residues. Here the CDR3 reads CASSPRLRGGTDTGELFF. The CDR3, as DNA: TGTGCCAGCTCACCACGTCTCCGCGGGGGGACAGACACCGGGGAGCTGTTTTTT.

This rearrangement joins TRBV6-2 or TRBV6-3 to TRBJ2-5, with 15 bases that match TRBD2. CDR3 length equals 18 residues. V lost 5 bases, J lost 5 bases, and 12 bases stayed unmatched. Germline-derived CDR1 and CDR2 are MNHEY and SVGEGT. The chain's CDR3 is CASSKGLAGGPLWETQYF. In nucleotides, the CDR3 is TGTGCCAGCAGTAAGGGACTAGCGGGGGGACCCCTTTGGGAGACCCAGTACTTC.

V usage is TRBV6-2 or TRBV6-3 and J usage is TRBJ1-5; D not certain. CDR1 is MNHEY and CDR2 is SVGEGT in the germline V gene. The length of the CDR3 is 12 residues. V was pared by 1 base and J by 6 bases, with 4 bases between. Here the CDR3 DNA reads TGTGCCAGCAGTTACTTAGCTCAGCCCCAGCATTTT. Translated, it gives CASSYLAQPQHF.

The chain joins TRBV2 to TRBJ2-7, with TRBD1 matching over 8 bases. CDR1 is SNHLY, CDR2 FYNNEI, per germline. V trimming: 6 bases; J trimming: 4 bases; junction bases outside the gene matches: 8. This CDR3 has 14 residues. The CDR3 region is CASRTGTGRYEQYF. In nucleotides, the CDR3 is TGTGCCAGCAGGACCGGGACAGGTCGTTACGAGCAGTACTTC.